A single sample is the source of the 20 T cell receptor beta chains below, sequenced in a study of T cells in Graves' hyperthyroidism and ophthalmopathy. RNA transcripts gave rise to amplified TCR beta CDR3 regions. HTBI primers were used for first-round RT-PCR of the TCR CDR3. MiXCR, run by TCRdb on the multiplex PCR reads, gives a single entry per CDR3 protein. The sample carries more than 500,000 distinct CDR3 sequences, about 16% recorded once. Source material: blood. Receptors originate from a woman younger than 45 with Graves' ophthalmopathy.

This clonotype has only a few counts. This chain joins TRBV6-2 or TRBV6-3 and TRBJ1-6; D remains unclear. V shed 6 bases and J shed 6 bases, with 12 bases lying between them. Germline V CDR1 and CDR2: MNHEY, SVGEGT. This CDR3 is built from 14 residues. DNA for the CDR3: TGTGCCAGCAGGGGAGGACCGTCTAATTCACCCCTCCACTTT. Encoded protein: CASRGGPSNSPLHF.

V and J are TRBV9 and TRBJ2-1; TRBD1 aligns across 9 bases. V shed 3 bases and J 2 bases; nucleotides not matched to a gene: 9. From germline, CDR1 is SGDLS and CDR2 YYNGEE. This CDR3 has 17 residues. The CDR3 nucleotides are TGTGCCAGCAGCGCCTCACTTACAGGGGGCGCCTACAATGAGCAGTTCTTC. It codes for CASSASLTGGAYNEQFF.

The chain carries TRBV7-2 and TRBJ2-5; no clear D. This CDR3 region has 13 residues. V lost 0 bases and J lost 0, with 2 bases in between. Per germline, CDR1 SGHTA and CDR2 FQGNSA. The CDR3 loop is CASSLAYQETQYF. The CDR3 nucleotides read TGTGCCAGCAGCTTAGCTTACCAAGAGACCCAGTACTTC. Supplemented by reference TRBV7-2 and TRBJ2-5, the full variable domain reads GAGVSQSPSNKVTEKGKDVELRCDPISGHTALYWYRQSLGQGLEFLIYFQGNSAPDKSGLPSDRFSAERTGGSVSTLTIQRTQQEDSAVYLCASSLAYQETQYFGPGTRLLVL.

Many counts were recorded for this clonotype. The rearrangement links TRBV12-3 or TRBV12-4 to TRBJ1-1, with D unclear. V lost 2 bases, J lost 5 bases, and 9 bases lay in between. CDR3 length: 13 amino acids. The DNA of the CDR3 is TGTGCCAGCAGTTTACAGACCGGGACTGAAGCTTTCTTT. It specifies CASSLQTGTEAFF.

This clonotype was observed many times. V usage is TRBV28 and J usage is TRBJ2-3, with TRBD1 matching 10 bases. The CDR3 is 15 residues long. V was clipped by 6 bases and J by 3 bases; unmatched bases: 6. The germline gives CDR1 MDHEN, CDR2 SYDVKM. CDR3 bases: TGTGCCAGCAGAATCACGGGACAGGGGACAGATACGCAGTATTTT. Protein sequence: CASRITGQGTDTQYF.

The chain employs TRBV9 and TRBJ2-5, with 9 bases that match TRBD2. CDR1 and CDR2 (germline): SGDLS, YYNGEE. V was clipped by 0 bases and J by 4 bases; unmatched bases: 7. The CDR3 contains 16 residues. The CDR3 DNA reads TGTGCCAGCAGCGTAGAGATAGCGGGAGAAGTAGAGACCCAGTACTTC. It yields the protein CASSVEIAGEVETQYF.

The chain recombines TRBV20-1 with TRBJ2-2; D is perhaps TRBD2 (5 bases). Germline V gene lookup returns CDR1 DFQATT and CDR2 SNEGSKA (reference sequence). V shed 0 bases and J shed 0 bases, with 8 bases lying between them. CDR3 length: 15 amino acids. As DNA, the CDR3 is TGCAGTGCTAGAGATCGAGGGCCGAACACCGGGGAGCTGTTTTTT. This sequence encodes CSARDRGPNTGELFF.

The J gene is TRBJ1-1, the V gene TRBV25-1; D possibly corresponds to TRBD1 (6 bases). Trimming shortened V by 7 bases and J by 1 base, and 13 bases separated the two germline ends. The CDR3 runs 14 residues. Germline lookup yields CDR1 MGHDK and CDR2 SYGVNS. CDR3 DNA sequence: TGTGCCAGCACCTCGGGGACAAGGAACACTGAAGCTTTCTTT. Its translation: CASTSGTRNTEAFF.

This clonotype was observed a few times. The V call is TRBV6-5, the J call TRBJ2-2; the D gene is possibly TRBD1 (5 bases). Trimming removed 2 bases from V and 1 base from J, with 11 bases in between. This CDR3 is built from 16 residues. Germline lookup yields CDR1 MNHEY and CDR2 SVGAGI. This chain's CDR3 is CASSYVAGRNTGELFF. Written as DNA, the CDR3 is TGTGCCAGCAGTTACGTCGCAGGGCGGAACACCGGGGAGCTGTTTTTT.

The chain employs TRBV18 and TRBJ1-4; no firm D call. V was shortened by 3 bases and J by 8 bases, with 19 bases between the two germline ends. The CDR3 spans 16 residues. CDR1 and CDR2 from the germline V gene are KGHSH and LQKENI. CDR3 amino acids: CASSPSLGERWEKLFF. CDR3 bases: TGTGCCAGCTCACCGTCGCTTGGGGAAAGGTGGGAAAAACTGTTTTTT.

This clonotype was counted only a few times. The V call is TRBV6-2 or TRBV6-3, the J call TRBJ1-5; unclear D gene. Looked up from germline, CDR1 is MNHEY and CDR2 is SVGEGT. With 6 bases removed from V and 9 bases from J, the gap between germline ends came to 24 bases. The CDR3 contains 16 residues. CDR3 sequence: CASSLKPGALVGPQHF. The CDR3 DNA sequence: TGTGCCAGCAGCCTTAAGCCAGGCGCTTTAGTCGGGCCCCAGCATTTT.

Many counts were recorded for this clonotype. V and J are TRBV2 and TRBJ2-1; D gene ambiguous. Germline values: CDR1 SNHLY, CDR2 FYNNEI. V lost 5 bases to trimming and J lost 0 bases, with 11 bases between them. CDR3 length: 15 amino acids. The CDR3 DNA sequence: TGTGCCAGCAGTTATACGGTCTCCTCCTACAATGAGCAGTTCTTC. Translated, it gives CASSYTVSSYNEQFF.

This clonotype was seen ten or more times. A junction boundary mismatches the germline segment, possibly from a read error. The genes are TRBV5-1 and TRBJ2-2; 9 bases are shared with TRBD1. The CDR3 totals 14 residues. CDR1 and CDR2 (germline): SGHRS, YFSETQ. The CDR3 protein is CASSLGQGTGELFF. Here the CDR3 DNA reads TGTGCCAGCAGTTTGGGACAGGGCACCGGGGAGCTGTTTTTT.

V usage is TRBV4-2 and J usage is TRBJ2-7; possible D gene TRBD2, 5 bases. V lost 6 bases and J lost 7, with 13 bases in between. CDR1 is LGHNA and CDR2 is YNFKEQ in the germline V gene. This CDR3 is built from 12 residues. The CDR3 DNA reads as TGTGCCAGCAGTTCGGAGGCCGGGGAGCAGTACTTC. It codes for CASSSEAGEQYF.

V usage is TRBV15 and J usage is TRBJ1-5; the match to TRBD1 covers 7 bases. CDR3 length: 16 amino acids. The germline gives CDR1 LNHNV, CDR2 YYDKDF (reference sequence). Trimming cost V 2 bases and J 0 bases; bases outside gene matches: 4. In DNA, the CDR3 is TGTGCCACCAGCAGAAGACAGGGATATAGCAATCAGCCCCAGCATTTT. Its protein is CATSRRQGYSNQPQHF.

This clonotype has just a few counts. The genes are TRBV5-5 and TRBJ2-1, with D maybe TRBD2 (5 bases). CDR1 is SGHKS, CDR2 YYEKEE, per germline (reference sequence). The ends were cut back, 3 bases at V and 8 bases at J, with 12 bases in the middle. CDR3 length equals 13 residues. The CDR3 DNA reads as TGTGCCAGCAGCTCACTAGTTTTCGATGAGCAGTTCTTC. Translating it yields CASSSLVFDEQFF.

The sample holds many counts of this clonotype. The DNA of the CDR3 is TGTGCCAGCAGCCGGACTAGCGGGGGGGGCAATGAGCAGTTCTTC. Translation gives CASSRTSGGGNEQFF. This rearrangement joins TRBV12-3 or TRBV12-4 to TRBJ2-1; 15 nucleotides match TRBD2. This CDR3 spans 15 amino acids. V lost 6 bases to trimming and J lost 6 bases; unmatched junction nucleotides: 3.

This sequence joins TRBV5-1 and TRBJ2-1; TRBD2 matches 14 bases. J was trimmed by 3 bases and V by 5 bases; bases with no gene match: 10. Germline CDR1 is SGHRS and CDR2 is YFSETQ. There are 18 residues in the CDR3. In DNA, the CDR3 is TGCGCCAGCAGATCCAGACTAGCGGGAGGGGTCCGCTACAATGAGCAGTTCTTC. The encoded protein is CASRSRLAGGVRYNEQFF.

This clonotype came up once. V is TRBV28 and J is TRBJ2-2, with 7 positions matching TRBD1. The CDR3 totals 16 residues. CDR1 is MDHEN and CDR2 is SYDVKM in the germline V gene. V shed 3 bases, J shed 4 bases, and the junction held 8 bases outside the gene matches. CDR3 nucleotide sequence: TGTGCCAGCAGTTTTTGGGGACAGACGAGCACCGGGGAGCTGTTTTTT. It is translated as CASSFWGQTSTGELFF.

CDR3 residues: CASSLGPTGSTDTQYF. The CDR3, as DNA: TGTGCCAGCAGCTTAGGTCCCACTGGTAGCACAGATACGCAGTATTTT. This rearrangement joins TRBV11-3 to TRBJ2-3; no reliable D call. V gave up 1 base and J gave up 0 bases, with 11 bases separating them. The length of the CDR3 is 16 residues. Per germline, CDR1 SGHNT and CDR2 YENEEA.